This TCR beta chain was observed in a study of T-cell reconstitution after alpha-beta-depleted transplantation in children. The CDR3 length is 16 residues. Trimming removed 6 bases at V and 0 bases at J, with 17 bases between. Germline V gene sequence: CDR1 ENHRY, CDR2 SYGVKD. TCRbeta library preparation incorporated unique molecular identifiers. MiXCR, run by TCRdb on the PCR reads, gives a single entry per CDR3 protein. The sample records some 600,000 distinct CDR3 sequences, roughly 17% being singletons. This clonotype was seen ten or more times. The sequence was obtained from a human donor who donated a stem cell graft to a child with acute myeloid leukemia. The chain links TRBV10-3 to TRBJ1-2; D is unclear. Sequenced material: PBMCs from the stem cell graft donor, taken from the stem cell graft. The CDR3 spells CAIRGSGGSSNYGYTF. In nucleotides, the CDR3 is TGTGCCATCAGGGGTTCAGGTGGCAGTTCTAACTATGGCTACACCTTC.